The present TCR beta chain was sequenced within a study of technical replicates of blood from a few donors (dated by TCRdb to between 2016 and 2019). Library creation used the immunoSEQ multiplex PCR assay. TCRdb took this table from immuneACCESS and kept in-frame rearrangements with V and J called. Such tables lack part of the clones; where checked against another copy, unresolved V genes explain under half of the gap, and the rest is unexplained. In all, the sample holds about 74,000 clones, and 85% to 95% of those were seen once. The top ten clones comprise under 0.3% of the sample. As concerns this clone: Its binding antigen is unknown. No qualities accompany the bases; no much larger clone lies one base away.

The specimen was T cells isolated from PBMCs. The receptor was isolated from a human donor in good health.

The base sequence is TGTGCCGGTCGCAGGGGGGACGGCGAGCAGTACTTC. Its protein product is CAGRRGDGEQYF. The chain couples TRBV6-1 to TRBJ2-7, with a tentative D gene TRBD1 over 7 matching bases. The germline V gene supplies CDR1 MNHNS and CDR2 SASEGT. Trimming removed 11 bases from V and 6 bases from J, leaving 17 bases between the germline ends. The CDR3, from cysteine to phenylalanine, totals 12 residues. The DNA shown is the 36-base CDR3, in frame from base 1.